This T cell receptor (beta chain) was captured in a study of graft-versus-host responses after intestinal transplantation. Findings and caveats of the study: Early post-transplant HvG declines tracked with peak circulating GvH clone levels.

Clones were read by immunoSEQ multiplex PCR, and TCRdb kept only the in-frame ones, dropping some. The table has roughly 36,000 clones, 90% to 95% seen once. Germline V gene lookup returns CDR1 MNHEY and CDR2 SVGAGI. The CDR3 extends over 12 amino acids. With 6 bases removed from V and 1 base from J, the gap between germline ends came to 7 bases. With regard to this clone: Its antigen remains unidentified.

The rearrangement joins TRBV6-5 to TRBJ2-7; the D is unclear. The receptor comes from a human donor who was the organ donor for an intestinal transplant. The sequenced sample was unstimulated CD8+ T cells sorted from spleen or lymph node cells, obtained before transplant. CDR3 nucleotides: TGTGCCAGCAGGACCCTATCCTACGAGCAGTACTTC. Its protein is CASRTLSYEQYF.